The 15 T cell receptor beta chains reported below all come from one sample, sequenced in a study of regulatory T cells in long-lasting Graves disease. Time point given: newly diagnosed GD, antithyroid drugs for less than 3 months. Preparation of the TCR library used RNA extracted from PBMCs. CDR3 regions were amplified by Arm-PCR using iRepertoire HTBI primers to build TCR beta libraries. TCRdb re-called the multiplex PCR reads with MiXCR, one entry per CDR3 protein. Of 440,000 or so distinct CDR3 sequences in the sample, less than 20% were seen once. These data are also associated with another study on T cells in Graves' hyperthyroidism and ophthalmopathy.

The source was peripheral blood mononuclear cells (PBMCs), collected at new diagnosis, from a patient treated with antithyroid drugs. The receptor set was obtained from a woman in her 30s with Graves disease.

The chain links TRBV6-1 to TRBJ2-1; D unclear. The J call is uncertain, as TRBJ2-3 better fits the DNA end. This CDR3 comprises 13 residues. The V gene's germline CDR1 is MNHNS and CDR2 SASEGT. The CDR3 nucleotides are TGTGCCAGCAGCCAGCCGGCCACAGATACGCAGTATTTT. It specifies CASSQPATDTQYF.

This clonotype was observed a few times. The chain has TRBV29-1 and TRBJ2-7; 8 bases map to TRBD2. This CDR3 is 13 amino acids long. V was clipped by 4 bases and J by 4 bases; unmatched bases: 6. In germline, CDR1 is SQVTM, CDR2 ANQGSEA. The CDR3 sequence is CSVAPGLGYEQYF. CDR3 bases: TGCAGCGTTGCCCCGGGACTAGGTTACGAGCAGTACTTC.

This clonotype has a count of ten or more. This chain connects TRBV5-1 to TRBJ2-3, with 9 bases aligning to TRBD2. CDR1 SGHRS and CDR2 YFSETQ come from the germline V gene. J gave up 1 base and V 3 bases, and 9 bases lay outside the gene matches. The CDR3 runs 17 residues. The CDR3 sequence: CASSSHKRTSGTDTQYF. In nucleotides, the CDR3 is TGCGCCAGCAGCTCCCACAAAAGGACTAGCGGCACAGATACGCAGTATTTT.

This clonotype was recorded at least ten times. The chain joins TRBV12-5 to TRBJ2-5; TRBD1 is a possible D gene (6 bases). V was clipped by 6 bases and J by 1 base, with 9 bases between them. Germline CDR1 LGHNT, CDR2 FRNRAP. The CDR3 is 13 residues long. The CDR3 region is CASGRDTQETQYF. CDR3 bases: TGTGCTAGTGGCCGGGACACCCAAGAGACCCAGTACTTC.

This clonotype was seen repeatedly, ten times or more. V and J are TRBV7-2 and TRBJ1-2; D not certain. The V gene lost 2 bases and the J gene lost 8 bases, with 18 bases spanning the gap. CDR3 length equals 15 residues. Germline V gene sequence: CDR1 SGHTA, CDR2 FQGNSA. Here the CDR3 reads CASSLWASPGEGYTF. In DNA form, the CDR3 reads TGTGCCAGCAGCTTATGGGCCAGTCCAGGTGAAGGCTACACCTTC.

This clonotype occurred many times. The V call is TRBV7-9, the J call TRBJ1-2; 8 bases map to TRBD1. V shed 5 bases, J shed 4 bases, and the junction held 3 bases outside the gene matches. The CDR3 is 13 residues long. Germline CDR1 is SEHNR and CDR2 is FQNEAQ (reference sequence). CDR3 protein: CASSTGTGYGYTF. The CDR3 region has the DNA TGTGCCAGCAGCACTGGGACAGGCTATGGCTACACCTTC.

This clonotype has only one observation. Given a much more abundant clone one base away, this may be a read error. The chain uses TRBV11-2 and TRBJ1-1; D unresolved. Per the germline V gene, CDR1 is SGHAT and CDR2 is FQNNGV. The CDR3 length is 13 residues. In DNA, the CDR3 is TGTGCCAGCAGCAGACTGATCAACACTGAAGATTTCTTT. Residues: CASSRLINTEDFF.

This clonotype was found a few times. This chain links TRBV2 with TRBJ1-2; perhaps TRBD1 as D (5 bases). CDR3 length: 13 amino acids. Germline CDR1 and CDR2: SNHLY and FYNNEI. Trimming left V 6 bases short and J 3 bases short, with 11 bases between. The DNA of the CDR3 is TGTGCCAGCAGAGGACGGGGCCACTATGGCTACACCTTC. Its protein is CASRGRGHYGYTF.

This clonotype was counted ten times or more. This chain connects TRBV2 to TRBJ2-1; 7 nucleotides match TRBD2. The CDR3 runs 14 residues. CDR1 is SNHLY, CDR2 FYNNEI, per germline. Trimming took 6 bases from V and 5 from J; bases not matched to a gene: 7. The CDR3 protein is CASSGGLADNEQFF. DNA of the CDR3: TGTGCCAGCAGCGGCGGTCTAGCGGACAATGAGCAGTTCTTC.

The sample holds many counts of this clonotype. The chain links TRBV7-9 to TRBJ2-7; 9 bases fit TRBD2. This CDR3 is 13 amino acids long. The ends lost 8 bases at V and 6 bases at J; junction bases unmatched: 8. Germline-derived CDR1 and CDR2 are SEHNR and FQNEAQ (reference sequence). The CDR3 here is CASDVAGVSEQYF. The CDR3 DNA follows: TGTGCCAGCGATGTAGCGGGAGTATCCGAGCAGTACTTC.

On this clonotype: A far larger clone differs by one base, so this is likely a read error. The CDR3 nucleotides are TGTGCCAGCAGCCAACAGGTTAAGCCTAATGAAAAACTGCTTTTT. Protein product: CASSQQVKPNEKLLF. The V call is TRBV28, the J call TRBJ1-4; D is possibly TRBD1 (5 bases). CDR3 length: 15 residues. CDR1 is MDHEN, CDR2 SYDVKM, per germline.

This clonotype was detected ten times or more. This chain links TRBV7-9 with TRBJ1-1; D gene unclear. Trimming cost V 4 bases and J 0 bases, with 12 bases left between them. CDR3 length: 15 amino acids. Germline V gene lookup returns CDR1 SEHNR and CDR2 FQNEAQ (reference sequence). CDR3 sequence (DNA): TGTGCCAGCAGCTCGACCTTCACCATGAACACTGAAGCTTTCTTT. Amino acids: CASSSTFTMNTEAFF.

This clonotype was seen a few times. The rearrangement joins TRBV7-9 to TRBJ2-6, with D perhaps TRBD1 (6 bases). Germline CDR1 reads SEHNR; CDR2 reads FQNEAQ (reference sequence). This CDR3 has 24 amino acids. V dropped 1 base and J dropped 1 base, with 32 bases sitting between them. Here the CDR3 DNA reads TGTGCCAGCAGCTTAGTCTCCACGGTTGGAGGTAGGGGACAAGAAGAATCTGGGGCCAACGTCCTGACTTTC. Amino acids: CASSLVSTVGGRGQEESGANVLTF. Combining the CDR3 with reference TRBV7-9 and TRBJ2-6 gives the whole variable domain DTGVSQNPRHKITKRGQNVTFRCDPISEHNRLYWYRQTLGQGPEFLTYFQNEAQLEKSRLLSDRFSAERPKGSFSTLEIQRTEQGDSAMYLCASSLVSTVGGRGQEESGANVLTFGAGSRLTVL.

The chain joins TRBV10-1 to TRBJ2-5; D is unclear. V dropped 8 bases and J dropped 4 bases, with 11 bases sitting between them. The CDR3 spans 12 residues. CDR1 WNHNN and CDR2 SYGVQD come from the germline V gene (reference sequence). The CDR3 nucleotides read TGCGCCAGCGGAAGGGTGACAGAGACCCAGTACTTC. It encodes CASGRVTETQYF.

This clonotype occurred many times. The chain combines TRBV20-1 with TRBJ2-7, with 8 bases aligning to TRBD2. The V and J ends lost 3 bases and 9 bases, in that order; junction bases with no gene match: 13. Germline V CDR1 and CDR2: DFQATT, SNEGSKA (reference sequence). The CDR3 totals 14 residues. CDR3: CSASPSGSWGGQYF. The CDR3 DNA follows: TGCAGTGCTAGTCCCAGCGGGAGCTGGGGTGGGCAGTACTTC.